This TCR beta chain was sequenced during a study of cytomegalovirus exposure and HLA in healthy donors. On this clone: The antigen is unknown.

Germline CDR1 and CDR2: SGHVS and FQNEAQ. Trimming left V 6 bases short and J 5 bases short, with 19 bases between. The CDR3 has 15 residues. The PCR had 60 Vbeta and 13 Jbeta primers. The assay was immunoSEQ multiplex PCR, and TCRdb's table has in-frame clones only and misses some. The profile covers 150,000 to 200,000 clones, with about 64% appearing a single time and approximately 1.5% taken by the ten largest. Study conclusions and caveats: Across donors, sequencing depth was assumed by presence/absence analyses to be roughly uniform. Previously analyzed data showed that most TCR beta V segments were productive at a frequency of about 90% or about 30%. More clonal expansion characterized HLA-associated TCR beta chains than equally common others in a later analysis. Later on, an analysis showed TCR association rates differing by HLA locus, with DRB1 the most and HLA-C the fewest.

The chain uses TRBV7-8 and TRBJ1-2, with D tentatively TRBD1 (5 bases). The receptor was derived from a man over 45 in good health and CMV-seronegative. The sample taken for sequencing was PBMCs. CDR3 in DNA: TGTGCCAGCAGGGGGACTCATCAAGGAGGGTATGGCTACACCTTC. It specifies CASRGTHQGGYGYTF.